The clone carrying this T cell receptor beta chain showed up just a few times. The antigen remains undetermined. The data stem from a study of identical twins. Study-level points and caveats: Models, which agreed with sharing between unrelated individuals, nonetheless underestimated the out-of-frame TCR alpha sharing seen in monozygotic twins. One should note that invariant MAIT and iNKT cells could partly confound zero-insertion analyses. Twin-shared out-of-frame alpha sequences were enriched for low generation probability. Abundant beta clonotypes from cord blood bore fewer insertions; memory repertoires lacked this pattern.

Each CDR3 protein is one row after TCRdb ran MiXCR on the 5' RACE reads. In the table there are 400,000 or so distinct CDR3 sequences, roughly 9% of which are singletons. V lost 5 bases and J lost 9; bases outside the gene matches: 12. The CDR3 extends over 15 amino acids. Sample: naive T cells sorted from blood. The TCR originated in a woman aged 45-60 years in good health. The V gene is TRBV12-3 or TRBV12-4, the J gene TRBJ2-4; 8 bases agree with TRBD1. The CDR3 nucleotides read TGTGCCAGCAGTGAGCGGACAGGGTGGGTCGTCATTCAGTACTTC. This translates into CASSERTGWVVIQYF.